A single sample gave rise to the 13 T cell receptor beta chains below, sequenced in a study of T cells in Graves' hyperthyroidism and ophthalmopathy. The CDR3 regions of TCR beta were amplified from RNA transcripts. With the HTBI primer set, the TCR CDR3 went through a first round of RT-PCR. MiXCR, run by TCRdb on the multiplex PCR reads, gives a single entry per CDR3 protein. The profile covers 85,000 to 110,000 distinct CDR3 sequences, with over 45% appearing a single time and roughly 24% taken by the ten largest. The sequencing sample was made of blood. Receptor source: a man between 40 and 49 years old with Graves' hyperthyroidism.

This clonotype was detected ten times or more. This chain links TRBV19 with TRBJ2-3, with D unclear. The CDR3 runs to 14 residues. Looked up from germline, CDR1 is LNHDA and CDR2 is SQIVND (reference sequence). Between the trimmed V and J ends, which lost 7 bases and 2 bases, there was a span of 13 bases. CDR3 sequence reads: CASNQARLTDTQYF. The CDR3 region has the DNA TGTGCCAGTAATCAGGCTAGGCTCACAGATACGCAGTATTTT.

Many counts were recorded for this clonotype. This chain joins TRBV5-1 and TRBJ2-2, with TRBD1 identical over 7 bases. V shed 5 bases and J 2 bases; nucleotides not matched to a gene: 3. Germline V lookup: CDR1 SGHRS, CDR2 YFSETQ. CDR3 length equals 14 residues. CDR3 coding DNA: TGCGCCAGCAGACAGGGGACAAACACCGGGGAGCTGTTTTTT. This translates into CASRQGTNTGELFF. Looking up the rest from reference TRBV5-1 and TRBJ2-2 gives the full variable domain: KAGVTQTPRYLIKTRGQQVTLSCSPISGHRSVSWYQQTPGQGLQFLFEYFSETQRNKGNFPGRFSGRQFSNSRSEMNVSTLELGDSALYLCASRQGTNTGELFFGEGSRLTVL.

The CDR3 DNA sequence: TGTGCCAGCAGTGCTCGAACCGATCAGCCCCAGTACTTC. Amino acid sequence: CASSARTDQPQYF. The J gene is TRBJ2-5, the V gene TRBV2; D is unresolved. The CDR3 sequence is 13 residues long. Trimming removed 4 bases at V and 9 bases at J, with 15 bases between. Germline V CDR1 and CDR2: SNHLY, FYNNEI.

The genes are TRBV7-3 and TRBJ2-2; 16 positions match TRBD2. With V trimmed by 4 bases and J by 7 bases, 12 bases remained unmatched. This CDR3 has 19 residues. Looked up from germline, CDR1 is SGHTA and CDR2 is FQGTGA. CDR3 DNA sequence: TGTGCCAGCAGCTACCCTAGGGGACTAGCGGGAGGGCCCATCGGGGAGCTGTTTTTT. Encoded protein: CASSYPRGLAGGPIGELFF.

The gene calls are TRBV27 and TRBJ2-2, with a weak D call TRBD1 (6 bases). The V end was cut by 10 bases, the J end by 5 bases, with 23 bases between. Looked up from germline, CDR1 is MNHEY and CDR2 is SMNVEV (reference sequence). The CDR3 totals 16 residues. The CDR3 is CATSQGDRFFTGELFF. The CDR3 DNA is TGTGCCACCTCACAGGGAGATCGGTTCTTTACCGGGGAGCTGTTTTTT.

This clonotype was picked up a small number of times. A read error may explain this, as a much larger clone is one base away. This chain links TRBV5-1 with TRBJ1-1, with D possibly being TRBD1 (5 bases). V was cut by 0 bases and J by 5 bases, with 11 bases left in between. This CDR3 spans 14 amino acids. The V gene's germline CDR1 is SGHRS and CDR2 YFSETQ. As DNA, the CDR3 is TGCGCCAGCAGCTTGGCTGGGGGGGGGACTGAAGCTTTCTTT. Its protein is CASSLAGGGTEAFF.

This chain connects TRBV19 to TRBJ1-2, with D possibly being TRBD1 (5 bases). In germline, CDR1 is LNHDA, CDR2 SQIVND (reference sequence). Trimming took off 5 bases at V and 2 bases at J, with 9 bases between the two ends. This CDR3 region has 13 residues. The CDR3 DNA reads as TGTGCCAGTAGTGACCGACAGAACTATGGCTACACCTTC. Amino acid sequence: CASSDRQNYGYTF.

At least ten counts were recorded for this clonotype. The genes are TRBV19 and TRBJ1-1; no definite D call. The V end was cut by 5 bases, the J end by 1 base, with 14 bases between. Germline assignment: CDR1 LNHDA and CDR2 SQIVND (reference sequence). This CDR3 has 15 residues. The CDR3 is CASSAGLFRNTEAFF. Written as DNA, the CDR3 is TGTGCCAGTAGTGCAGGTCTATTTCGGAACACTGAAGCTTTCTTT.

Ten or more counts support this clonotype. The J gene is TRBJ1-2, the V gene TRBV5-1; possibly TRBD1 for D (5 bases). Germline values: CDR1 SGHRS, CDR2 YFSETQ. The germline V and J ends were trimmed by 0 bases and 8 bases, with 8 bases remaining between them. The CDR3 runs to 12 residues. CDR3 in amino acids: CASSLDGAGYTF. The CDR3 DNA follows: TGCGCCAGCAGCTTGGATGGGGCGGGCTACACCTTC.

This clonotype was picked up many times. In nucleotides, the CDR3 is TGTGCCAGTAGTATATTAGGACAGGGGACAACCGGGGAGCTGTTTTTT. This encodes CASSILGQGTTGELFF. The chain recombines TRBV19 with TRBJ2-2, with TRBD1 matching 9 bases. V shed 2 bases, J shed 5 bases, and the junction held 6 bases outside the gene matches. The CDR3 has 16 residues. Looked up from germline, CDR1 is LNHDA and CDR2 is SQIVND (reference sequence).

This clonotype was picked up many times. The chain uses TRBV6-5 and TRBJ2-1; no definite D call. Germline-derived CDR1 and CDR2 are MNHEY and SVGAGI. Trimming took off 3 bases at V and 10 bases at J, with 13 bases between the two ends. This CDR3 has 13 residues. The CDR3 coding sequence is TGTGCCAGCAGTTATTTCGGGTTGTGGGAGCAGTTCTTC. It yields the protein CASSYFGLWEQFF.

This clonotype was counted many times. V is TRBV11-2 and J is TRBJ1-4, with 7 bases lining up with TRBD1. This CDR3 has 16 residues. Germline V gene lookup returns CDR1 SGHAT and CDR2 FQNNGV. V shed 5 bases and J 1 base; nucleotides not matched to a gene: 7. CDR3 region: CASSQGQVLTNEKLFF. CDR3 sequence (DNA): TGTGCCAGCAGCCAAGGACAGGTCTTAACTAATGAAAAACTGTTTTTT.

This clonotype was counted ten times or more. This rearrangement joins TRBV19 to TRBJ1-1; D unresolved. Germline V gene lookup returns CDR1 LNHDA and CDR2 SQIVND (reference sequence). The V and J ends lost 7 bases and 0 bases respectively, with 9 bases between them. The CDR3 is 13 residues long. CDR3 nucleotides: TGTGCCAGTACCACCCAAGTGAACACTGAAGCTTTCTTT. Its protein product is CASTTQVNTEAFF.